The 15 T cell receptor beta chains presented below share a single source sample, sequenced in a study of blood T cell repertoires in COVID-19. The repertoire was sequenced with immunoSEQ multiplex PCR; TCRdb's copy has only in-frame clones and lacks some. The sample lists some 110,000 clones, 90% to 95% occurring once. Specimen: peripheral blood. All receptors come from a human donor in a cohort sampled during active COVID-19.

The chain links TRBV5-6 to TRBJ1-2; D is unclear. Germline CDR1 is SGHDT and CDR2 is YYEEEE. CDR3 size: 13 residues. Trimming pared 6 bases from V and 0 bases from J, leaving 9 bases between. The CDR3 DNA follows: TGTGCCAGCACCTACTATCCTAACTATGGCTACACCTTC. Residues: CASTYYPNYGYTF.

This rearrangement joins TRBV28 to TRBJ1-3, with D tentatively TRBD1 (6 bases). The CDR3 is 15 residues long. Between the trimmed V and J ends, which lost 6 bases and 2 bases, there was a span of 14 bases. Germline CDR1 is MDHEN and CDR2 is SYDVKM. The CDR3 DNA reads TGTGCCAGCAGCCTAACAGGGCTAGCTGGAAACACCATATATTTT. Protein sequence: CASSLTGLAGNTIYF.

This clone was found once. The V and J genes are TRBV4-3 and TRBJ2-1, with a weak D call TRBD1 (6 bases). The CDR3 length is 16 residues. Germline assignment: CDR1 LGHNA and CDR2 YSLEER. The V gene lost 1 base and the J gene lost 10 bases, with 20 bases spanning the gap. This CDR3 is CASSQGLGVGGWEQFF. DNA of the CDR3: TGCGCCAGCAGCCAAGGTCTTGGGGTAGGGGGATGGGAGCAGTTCTTC.

V is TRBV4-1 and J is TRBJ1-1, with D perhaps TRBD1 (6 bases). Per the germline V gene, CDR1 is MGHRA and CDR2 is YSYEKL. This CDR3 comprises 15 residues. Between the trimmed V and J ends, which lost 1 base and 3 bases, there was a span of 12 bases. The CDR3: CASSQGLGGYTEAFF. The CDR3 bases are TGCGCCAGCAGCCAAGGCTTAGGGGGTTACACTGAAGCTTTCTTT.

The chain uses TRBV6-1 and TRBJ2-1, with 9 bases fitting TRBD1. CDR3 length: 16 amino acids. Looked up from germline, CDR1 is MNHNS and CDR2 is SASEGT. V was clipped by 2 bases and J by 3 bases; unmatched bases: 5. CDR3 loop: CASSERDRGFYNEQFF. The CDR3 DNA is TGTGCCAGCAGTGAAAGAGACAGGGGGTTCTACAATGAGCAGTTCTTC.

The chain has TRBV7-9 and TRBJ2-7, with D possibly TRBD2 on 6 matching bases. The CDR3 contains 13 residues. Trimming left V 4 bases short and J 2 bases short, with 9 bases between. The germline CDR1 and CDR2 sequences are SEHNR and FQNEAQ (reference sequence). The CDR3: CASSSPGAYEQYF. Written as DNA, the CDR3 is TGTGCCAGCAGCTCCCCGGGGGCCTACGAGCAGTACTTC.

The chain has TRBV29-1 and TRBJ2-1, with 8 positions matching TRBD2. The junction had 5 bases not matched to a gene; V was cut back by 3 bases and J by 1 base. The CDR3 runs to 15 residues. CDR1 is SQVTM, CDR2 ANQGSEA, per germline. CDR3 loop: CSVEWLAGSYNEQFF. The CDR3 DNA reads as TGCAGCGTTGAGTGGCTAGCGGGTTCCTACAATGAGCAGTTCTTC.

This rearrangement joins TRBV11-2 to TRBJ2-7; no clear D. V was cut by 4 bases and J by 0 bases, with 10 bases left in between. The CDR3 has 14 residues. The germline gives CDR1 SGHAT, CDR2 FQNNGV. The CDR3 DNA reads as TGTGCCAGCAGCTGGTTCTTCGGCTCCTACGAGCAGTACTTC. This gives the protein CASSWFFGSYEQYF.

The chain has TRBV7-2 and TRBJ1-5; TRBD1 is a possible D gene (5 bases). Germline V gene lookup returns CDR1 SGHTA and CDR2 FQGNSA. Trimming took 4 bases from V and 4 from J, leaving 8 bases between them. This CDR3 has 13 residues. This CDR3 is CASSWTQNQPQHF. The DNA for the CDR3 is TGTGCCAGCAGCTGGACACAGAATCAGCCCCAGCATTTT.

The chain has TRBV27 and TRBJ2-5, with TRBD2 as a possible D gene (6 bases). Trimming pared 6 bases from V and 2 bases from J, leaving 7 bases between. This CDR3 has 12 residues. The germline gives CDR1 MNHEY, CDR2 SMNVEV (reference sequence). CDR3 sequence reads: CASRTRQETQYF. The CDR3 DNA reads TGTGCCAGCAGGACTAGACAAGAGACCCAGTACTTC.

CDR3 in DNA: TGTGCCAGCAGCCCTAAGACAGTCGTTAACTATGGCTACACCTTC. Protein product: CASSPKTVVNYGYTF. The J gene is TRBJ1-2, the V gene TRBV7-2, with D tentatively TRBD1 (5 bases). V lost 5 bases to trimming and J lost 1 base, with 14 bases between them. Germline V lookup: CDR1 SGHTA, CDR2 FQGNSA. The CDR3 consists of 15 residues.

A note on this clone: Other DNA sequences in the sample encode the same CDR3. The chain links TRBV20-1 to TRBJ2-1; the D is unclear. V gave up 5 bases and J gave up 4 bases, with 6 bases separating them. The CDR3 loop spans 11 amino acids. Germline V gene data show CDR1 as DFQATT and CDR2 as SNEGSKA (reference sequence). The CDR3 loop is CSASVYNEQFF. As DNA, the CDR3 is TGCAGTGCTTCCGTGTACAATGAGCAGTTCTTC.

This chain connects TRBV18 to TRBJ2-2, with 7 bases aligning to TRBD1. J was trimmed by 4 bases and V by 3 bases; bases with no gene match: 11. Germline-derived CDR1 and CDR2 are KGHSH and LQKENI. The CDR3 contains 17 residues. CDR3 in amino acids: CASSPLTGTFSTGELFF. The CDR3, as DNA: TGTGCCAGCTCACCCCTGACAGGGACATTTAGCACCGGGGAGCTGTTTTTT.

V gene TRBV29-1 combines with J gene TRBJ1-1; D uncertain. CDR1 is SQVTM, CDR2 ANQGSEA, per germline. The CDR3 runs 10 residues. V lost 7 bases to trimming and J lost 3 bases, with 6 bases between them. The CDR3 loop is CSAGDTEAFF. In DNA, the CDR3 is TGCAGCGCCGGGGACACTGAAGCTTTCTTT.

V and J are TRBV5-1 and TRBJ1-3; the D gene is possibly TRBD1 (6 bases). Germline CDR1 and CDR2: SGHRS and YFSETQ. The CDR3 is made up of 15 amino acids. V was clipped by 1 base and J by 4 bases, with 12 bases between them. Here the CDR3 reads CASSLTAGVGNTIYF. Written as DNA, the CDR3 is TGCGCCAGCAGCTTGACGGCAGGGGTCGGAAACACCATATATTTT.